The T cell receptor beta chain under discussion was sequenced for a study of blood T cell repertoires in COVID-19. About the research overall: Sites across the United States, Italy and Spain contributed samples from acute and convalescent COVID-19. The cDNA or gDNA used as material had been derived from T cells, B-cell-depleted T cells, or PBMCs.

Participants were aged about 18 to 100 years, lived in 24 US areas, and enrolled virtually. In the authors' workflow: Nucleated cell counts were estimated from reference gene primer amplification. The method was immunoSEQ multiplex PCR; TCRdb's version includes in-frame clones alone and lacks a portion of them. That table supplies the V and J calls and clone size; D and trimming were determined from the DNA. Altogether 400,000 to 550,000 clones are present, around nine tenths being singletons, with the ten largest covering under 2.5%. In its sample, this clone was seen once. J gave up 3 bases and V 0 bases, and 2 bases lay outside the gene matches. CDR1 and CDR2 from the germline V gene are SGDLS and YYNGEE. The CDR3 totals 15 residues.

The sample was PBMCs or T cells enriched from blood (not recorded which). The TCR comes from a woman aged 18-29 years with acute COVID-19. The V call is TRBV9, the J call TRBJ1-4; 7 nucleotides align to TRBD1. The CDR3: CASSVEGAPNEKLFF. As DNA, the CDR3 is TGTGCCAGCAGCGTAGAGGGGGCACCTAATGAAAAACTGTTTTTT.